This T cell receptor beta chain was recovered during a study of cytomegalovirus exposure and HLA in healthy donors. In the study overall: The Caucasian-associated ancestry cluster contained roughly four fifths of the approximately 390 genotyped donors.

Note on this clone: The antigen is not known.

The PCR contained 60 Vbeta and 13 Jbeta primers. TCRdb's table, derived via immunoSEQ multiplex PCR, lists solely in-frame clones and lacks some. The sample shows approximately 140,000 clones, 80% to 90% of them seen only once. Study-wide points: One variant, a missense change in DCLRE1C, was linked in a later analysis to TCR beta V- and J-gene trimming. TCR beta V segments were, for the most part, productive about 87% or about 30% of the time in an earlier analysis. Cytomegalovirus status, reportedly, was diagnosed with high specificity and sensitivity by the classifier.

This sequence was found in a man between 45 and 60 years old in good health and CMV-seronegative. The sequencing sample was made of PBMCs.

CDR3 nucleotide sequence: TGTGCTAGTGGTAAGACAGGGGGCAGGTATGGTAGAGGCTACACCTTC. Its translation: CASGKTGGRYGRGYTF. This chain uses TRBV12-5 with TRBJ1-2; the match to TRBD1 covers 10 bases. Per germline, CDR1 LGHNT and CDR2 FRNRAP. J gave up 8 bases and V 5 bases, and 14 bases lay outside the gene matches. The CDR3 runs to 16 residues.